This TCR beta chain was identified in a study of OX40 agonist ivuxolimab in advanced cancers. Study background: Participants averaged 60 years of age (range roughly 23 to 90) and were 82.7% male.

Whole-study results and caveats: Low normalized T-cell clonal expansion was additionally recorded for some nonresponders. Not determined was the antigen specificity of the expanded peripheral T cells. Averaged across samples, CD8+ T cells carried more expanded clones than CD4+ did.

In its sample, this clone ranks as medium-sized. Its antigen is not identified. Generated by immunoSEQ multiplex PCR, the TCRdb table keeps only in-frame clones and is missing some. This table holds 15,000 to 20,000 clones, approximately 70% found once. Germline CDR1 reads SGHTA; CDR2 reads FQGNSA. There are 17 residues in the CDR3. V lost 5 bases and J lost 2; bases outside the gene matches: 10. The sequenced sample was CD4+ or CD8+ T cells sorted from blood, obtained in a trial of the OX40 agonist ivuxolimab. The V call is TRBV7-2, the J call TRBJ2-1; 9 nucleotides match TRBD2. This TCR came from an adult with an advanced solid tumor such as melanoma, head and neck, liver or kidney cancer. The CDR3 DNA follows: TGTGCCAGCAGCCCCAGGGTGCTAGCGGGAACCTACAATGAGCAGTTCTTC. It encodes CASSPRVLAGTYNEQFF. The variable domain in full, completed from reference TRBV7-2 and TRBJ2-1, reads GAGVSQSPSNKVTEKGKDVELRCDPISGHTALYWYRQSLGQGLEFLIYFQGNSAPDKSGLPSDRFSAERTGGSVSTLTIQRTQQEDSAVYLCASSPRVLAGTYNEQFFGPGTRLTVL.